These 17 T cell receptor beta chains originate from one sample sequenced in a study of blood T cell repertoires in COVID-19. Profiling relied on immunoSEQ multiplex PCR, and the TCRdb table lists in-frame clones only, not all of them. Among about 360,000 clones listed, around 84% were seen once. Sequencing was performed on peripheral blood. These receptors originate from a human donor in a cohort sampled during active COVID-19.

J is TRBJ2-1 and V is TRBV29-1; perhaps TRBD1 as D (6 bases). Trimming shortened V by 4 bases and J by 8 bases, and 21 bases separated the two germline ends. CDR1 is SQVTM, CDR2 ANQGSEA, per germline. The CDR3 loop spans 15 amino acids. CDR3 residues: CSVGSPPGAPDEQFF. CDR3 DNA: TGCAGCGTTGGGTCCCCCCCAGGGGCCCCGGATGAGCAGTTCTTC.

The chain joins TRBV27 to TRBJ1-6; 7 nucleotides line up with TRBD1. V was clipped by 2 bases and J by 10 bases; unmatched bases: 5. The CDR3 is 14 residues long. Germline V gives CDR1 MNHEY, CDR2 SMNVEV (reference sequence). The chain's CDR3 is CASSLQGGLSPLHF. For the CDR3, the DNA is TGTGCCAGCAGTTTACAGGGGGGACTCTCACCCCTCCACTTT.

The J gene is TRBJ2-2, the V gene TRBV1; the D call of TRBD1 is as the table states it, not checked on the DNA. TRBV1 represents a pseudogene. CDR3 length: 16 residues. CDR3 loop: CTSSQLREQGTGELFF. In DNA form, the CDR3 reads TGCACCAGCAGCCAACTCAGGGAACAGGGCACCGGGGAGCTGTTTTTT.

This chain joins TRBV5-1 and TRBJ2-2, with 9 bases identical to TRBD1. J gave up 0 bases and V 4 bases, and 7 bases lay outside the gene matches. Germline-derived CDR1 and CDR2 are SGHRS and YFSETQ. The CDR3 covers 17 residues. The CDR3 DNA sequence: TGCGCCAGCAGCCGTAGCGGACAGGGGCCGAACACCGGGGAGCTGTTTTTT. This codes for CASSRSGQGPNTGELFF.

J is TRBJ2-2 and V is TRBV5-1; 12 bases are a match to TRBD2. The V and J ends lost 4 bases and 3 bases, in that order; junction bases with no gene match: 4. Germline CDR1 SGHRS, CDR2 YFSETQ. This CDR3 region has 16 residues. CDR3 in amino acids: CASSPRLAGDTGELFF. The CDR3, as DNA: TGCGCCAGCAGCCCGCGACTAGCGGGAGACACCGGGGAGCTGTTTTTT.

This clone was picked up a small number of times. This rearrangement joins TRBV7-8 to TRBJ1-6; D call uncertain. The CDR3 is 18 amino acids. Trimming left V 5 bases short and J 8 bases short, with 25 bases between. Germline CDR1 is SGHVS and CDR2 is FQNEAQ. CDR3 residues: CASSPRRNRLKSDSPLHF. CDR3 sequence (DNA): TGTGCCAGCAGCCCTAGGAGGAACCGCCTAAAGTCGGATTCACCCCTCCACTTT. The whole variable domain, remainder taken from reference TRBV7-8 and TRBJ1-6, is GAGVSQSPRYKVAKRGQDVALRCDPISGHVSLFWYQQALGQGPEFLTYFQNEAQLDKSGLPSDRFFAERPEGSVSTLKIQRTQQEDSAVYLCASSPRRNRLKSDSPLHFGNGTRLTVT.

The chain employs TRBV14 and TRBJ1-5; D might be TRBD1 (6 bases). The germline V gene has CDR1 SGHDN and CDR2 FVKESK. This CDR3 has 17 amino acids. Trimming took off 1 base at V and 0 bases at J, with 13 bases between the two ends. CDR3 sequence reads: CASSQVPRGFSNQPQHF. CDR3 coding DNA: TGTGCCAGCAGCCAAGTCCCCAGGGGCTTTAGCAATCAGCCCCAGCATTTT.

The chain is built from TRBV19 and TRBJ2-1; 7 nucleotides agree with TRBD2. This CDR3 comprises 16 residues. Germline-derived CDR1 and CDR2 are LNHDA and SQIVND (reference sequence). With V trimmed by 5 bases and J by 0 bases, 7 bases remained unmatched. CDR3 DNA: TGTGCCAGTAGTGTCTCGAGGGACTACTCCTACAATGAGCAGTTCTTC. It translates to CASSVSRDYSYNEQFF.

This chain connects TRBV28 to TRBJ2-7; D may be TRBD2 (7 bases). Germline CDR1 and CDR2: MDHEN and SYDVKM. V dropped 7 bases and J dropped 1 base, with 14 bases sitting between them. This CDR3 comprises 14 residues. CDR3 loop: CASIGGGGSYEQYF. The CDR3 region has the DNA TGTGCCAGCATAGGGGGGGGAGGGTCCTACGAGCAGTACTTC.

This chain joins TRBV5-1 and TRBJ1-1; no definite D call. The CDR3 loop spans 16 amino acids. V was shortened by 0 bases and J by 1 base, with 13 bases between the two germline ends. CDR1 is SGHRS, CDR2 YFSETQ, per germline. CDR3 sequence (DNA): TGCGCCAGCAGCTTGGCCGGGAGCTCCCGGAACACTGAAGCTTTCTTT. It is translated as CASSLAGSSRNTEAFF.

The V call is TRBV5-1, the J call TRBJ1-5; TRBD1 agrees at 8 bases. J was trimmed by 5 bases and V by 9 bases; bases with no gene match: 1. Per the germline V gene, CDR1 is SGHRS and CDR2 is YFSETQ. This CDR3 comprises 11 residues. Here the CDR3 reads CAKGQDQPQHF. The CDR3 DNA reads as TGCGCCAAGGGACAGGATCAGCCCCAGCATTTT.

The V and J genes are TRBV5-4 and TRBJ2-2, with 12 bases matching TRBD2. Trimming took 0 bases from V and 6 from J; bases not matched to a gene: 6. CDR1 and CDR2 (germline): SGHNT, YYREEE (reference sequence). CDR3 size: 17 residues. The CDR3 protein is CASSLATSGGLAGELFF. CDR3 nucleotide sequence: TGTGCCAGCAGCTTGGCGACTAGCGGGGGTTTGGCCGGGGAGCTGTTTTTT.

The rearrangement links TRBV6-5 to TRBJ2-5, with 7 nucleotides matching TRBD2. The V gene's germline CDR1 is MNHEY and CDR2 SVGAGI. This CDR3 comprises 15 residues. With V trimmed by 4 bases and J by 4 bases, 9 bases remained unmatched. Here the CDR3 DNA reads TGTGCCAGCAGTTCGAGGGGCGGGGGACGAGAGACCCAGTACTTC. Protein: CASSSRGGGRETQYF.

V and J are TRBV6-4 and TRBJ2-7; TRBD1 aligns across 8 bases. With V trimmed by 0 bases and J by 3 bases, 7 bases remained unmatched. The CDR3 has 16 residues. Germline values: CDR1 MRHNA, CDR2 SNTAGT. CDR3 residues: CASSDSRDRLNYEQYF. CDR3 in DNA: TGTGCCAGCAGTGACTCACGGGACAGGCTAAACTACGAGCAGTACTTC.

This chain joins TRBV5-6 and TRBJ1-6; unclear D gene. Per germline, CDR1 SGHDT and CDR2 YYEEEE. The CDR3 has 16 residues. The V gene lost 0 bases and the J gene lost 7 bases, with 14 bases spanning the gap. The CDR3 DNA reads TGTGCCAGCAGCTTGGCCAACTTGGTCCCGAATTCACCCCTCCACTTT. Its protein is CASSLANLVPNSPLHF.

In nucleotides, the CDR3 is TGTGCCAGCGCCCAGGGGGCAAGAGATACGCAGTATTTT. It encodes CASAQGARDTQYF. This rearrangement joins TRBV11-3 to TRBJ2-3; 8 nucleotides align to TRBD1. The CDR3 spans 13 residues. J lost 5 bases, V lost 8 bases, and 6 bases had no gene match. Germline loops: CDR1 SGHNT, CDR2 YENEEA. Together with reference TRBV11-3 and TRBJ2-3, the CDR3 gives the full variable domain: EAGVVQSPRYKIIEKKQPVAFWCNPISGHNTLYWYLQNLGQGPELLIRYENEEAVDDSQLPKDRFSAERLKGVDSTLKIQPAELGDSAVYLCASAQGARDTQYFGPGTRLTVL.

The chain is built from TRBV4-2 and TRBJ1-1; 7 bases line up with TRBD1. The V gene end was trimmed by 6 bases and the J gene end by 3 bases; junction bases not matched to a gene: 7. Germline values: CDR1 LGHNA, CDR2 YNFKEQ. This CDR3 contains 14 residues. The CDR3 protein is CASRTTGADTEAFF. CDR3 DNA sequence: TGTGCCAGCAGAACTACAGGGGCGGACACTGAAGCTTTCTTT.